Described below is a single T cell receptor beta chain sequence and its context. No antigen is known for it. No much larger clone is present one base from it, and per-base qualities are unavailable. Each sample received about 2 to 5 ug of genomic DNA as input, and the DNA input was kept equal within each pair of samples. TCR beta libraries were built with the immunoSEQ hsTCRbeta Kit using multiplexed V and J gene primers in two PCR steps. Pooled libraries with positive and negative controls were sequenced on an Illumina MiSeq using a 100-cycle paired-end protocol. The authors processed their data as follows. Raw data were processed by the immunoSEQ vendor into normalized, annotated TCR beta repertoire reports. Richness was defined as unique clones by nucleotide sequence, and total richness was extrapolated with the iChao1 and Efron-Thisted estimators. To characterize and compare the paired lesions, the analysis used Pielou's evenness, Simpson's index, the proportional abundance of the top-ten clones, and the Morisita overlap index. TCRdb took over this immuneACCESS table, retaining in-frame rearrangements with V and J assigned. Such tables are incomplete; in checked studies, under half of the missing clones stem from an unresolved V gene, and the remainder is unexplained. That table supplies the V and J calls and clone size; D and trimming were determined from the DNA. In this sample the table shows about 3,100 clones, approximately 87% of which occur a single time. 10% to 11% of the sample is taken by the ten largest.

The data were taken from a study of T cells in lung cancer brain metastases listed by TCRdb under 2018. Regarding the research as a whole: Of the 20 to 25 patients, 15 to 17 had a history of tobacco use, with a median of approximately 40 pack-years. Patients had a median age at first diagnosis of more than 55 years, with roughly nine males and fewer than 13 females. Primary and metastatic specimens both had an average DNA integrity number of 3.8, with no significant difference between the two sites. TCR beta CDR3 repertoires were compared between fully resected primary non-small cell lung cancers and paired brain metastases. The median interval between acquisition of the primary specimen and acquisition of the brain metastasis specimen was 348 days. Eighteen of the 20 patients received no interval therapy between primary and metastasis resection. The cohort comprised around 20 patients contributing some 40 specimens, one primary lung lesion and one brain metastasis each. Summary of the overall study and its limitations: The ten most abundant clones accounted for a significantly larger fraction of the repertoire in brain metastases than in primaries, which suggests clonal expansion. It was not possible to control for the effects of preoperative corticosteroids on T cell infiltration in brain metastases. Most clones were lesion-specific, with limited overlap between paired lesions (mean Morisita index 0.23). DNA fragmentation in the FFPE samples may have prevented recovery of the complete infiltrating T cell repertoire. Brain metastases contained significantly fewer unique productive clones than the paired primaries (median around 1,500 versus 4,400).

Patients had resection either for delayed recurrence of a solitary brain metastasis or for synchronous oligometastatic disease. To avoid including cancers other than NSCLC, any patient with a history of multiple malignancies was excluded. Tumor areas were macrodissected from about 5 deparaffinized 7.5 to 10 um unstained sections guided by marked H&E slides. All specimens were formalin-fixed and paraffin-embedded (FFPE). Genomic DNA was extracted using the AllPrep DNA/RNA FFPE Kit. The CDR3 spans 15 residues, from the cysteine through the phenylalanine. Only the CDR3 DNA stays, 45 bases, in frame from base 1. CDR1 MGHRA and CDR2 YSYEKL are derived from the germline V gene. V and J are truncated by 0 bases and 6 bases respectively, leaving an intervening sequence of 14 bases.

Specimen: tumor tissue from the primary lung tumor. The cell subset or site label of this sample denotes: primary lung cancer lesion. The chain uses TRBV4-1 and TRBJ1-1; TRBD1 is perhaps the D gene, given 5 matching bases. The TCR sequence derives from a man in his sixties with non-small cell lung cancer. The DNA sequence follows: TGCGCCAGCAGCCAAGAATGGGGGTATAGAGCTGAAGCTTTCTTT. This gives the protein CASSQEWGYRAEAFF.